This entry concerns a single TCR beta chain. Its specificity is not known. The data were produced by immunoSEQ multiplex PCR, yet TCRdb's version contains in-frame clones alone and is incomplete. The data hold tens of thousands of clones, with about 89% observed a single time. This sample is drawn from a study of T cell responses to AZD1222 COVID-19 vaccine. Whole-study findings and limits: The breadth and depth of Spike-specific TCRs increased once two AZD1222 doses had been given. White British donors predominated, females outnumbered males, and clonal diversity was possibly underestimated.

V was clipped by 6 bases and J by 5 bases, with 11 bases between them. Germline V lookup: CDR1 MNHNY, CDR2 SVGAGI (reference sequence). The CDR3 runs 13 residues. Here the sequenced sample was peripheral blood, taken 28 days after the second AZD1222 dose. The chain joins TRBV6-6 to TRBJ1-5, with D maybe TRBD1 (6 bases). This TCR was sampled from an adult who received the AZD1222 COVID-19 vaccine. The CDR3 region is CASRWTVDQPQHF. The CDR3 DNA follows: TGTGCCAGCAGATGGACAGTGGATCAGCCCCAGCATTTT.